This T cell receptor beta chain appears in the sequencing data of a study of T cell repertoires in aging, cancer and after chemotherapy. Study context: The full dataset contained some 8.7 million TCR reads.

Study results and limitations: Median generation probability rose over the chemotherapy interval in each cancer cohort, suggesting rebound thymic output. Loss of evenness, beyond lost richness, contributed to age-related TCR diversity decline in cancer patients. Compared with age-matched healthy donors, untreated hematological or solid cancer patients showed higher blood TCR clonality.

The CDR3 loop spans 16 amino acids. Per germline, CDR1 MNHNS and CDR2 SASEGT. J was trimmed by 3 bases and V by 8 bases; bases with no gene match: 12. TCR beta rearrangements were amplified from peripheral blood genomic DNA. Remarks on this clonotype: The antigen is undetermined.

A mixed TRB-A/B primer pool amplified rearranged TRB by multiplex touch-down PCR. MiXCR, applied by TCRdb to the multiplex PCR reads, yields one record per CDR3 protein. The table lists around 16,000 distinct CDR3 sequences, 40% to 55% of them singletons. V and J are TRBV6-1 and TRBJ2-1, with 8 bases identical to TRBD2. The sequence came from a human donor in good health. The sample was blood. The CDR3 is CASYKLGGGSYNEQFF. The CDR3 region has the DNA TGTGCCAGCTACAAATTGGGCGGGGGGAGCTACAATGAGCAGTTCTTC.